Listed here are 27 T cell receptor beta chains from one sample, sequenced in a study of T cell repertoires in cytomegalovirus infection. TCRdb re-called the reads with MiXCR, one entry per CDR3 protein. The data hold 110,000 to 150,000 distinct CDR3 sequences, with 5.5% to 8% observed a single time. The specimen was PBMCs. The source of these receptors is a human donor in good health (CMV status not recorded). Some clones in this sample may be carry-over from other donors' samples.

CDR3 bases: TGCAGCGTGATGGGGCCGGGGCACTCTTCAGCTTTCTTT. Protein sequence: CSVMGPGHSSAFF. The chain has TRBV29-1 and TRBJ1-1; tentatively, D is TRBD1 (5 bases). The V gene's germline CDR1 is SQVTM and CDR2 ANQGSEA. The CDR3 spans 13 residues. Between the trimmed V and J ends, which lost 6 bases and 10 bases, there was a span of 21 bases.

This clonotype showed up many times. The chain uses TRBV7-2 and TRBJ1-4; unclear D gene. V was clipped by 1 base and J by 0 bases, with 6 bases between them. This CDR3 has 15 residues. The germline V gene encodes CDR1 SGHTA and CDR2 FQGNSA. This CDR3 is CASSLGSTTNEKLFF. The CDR3 DNA sequence: TGTGCCAGCAGCTTAGGATCCACAACTAATGAAAAACTGTTTTTT.

This clonotype has only a few counts. This chain joins TRBV12-3 or TRBV12-4 and TRBJ1-6, with TRBD1 as a possible D gene (6 bases). The V and J ends lost 6 bases and 6 bases respectively, with 15 bases between them. CDR3 length equals 15 residues. The CDR3 sequence is CASRDPRGGNSPLHF. CDR3 DNA sequence: TGTGCCAGCAGGGACCCGAGGGGGGGTAATTCACCCCTCCACTTT.

This clonotype was observed many times. The V gene is TRBV29-1, the J gene TRBJ1-1; 11 bases are shared with TRBD1. Germline assignment: CDR1 SQVTM and CDR2 ANQGSEA. V lost 4 bases, J lost 1 base, and 5 bases stayed unmatched. The CDR3 totals 15 residues. CDR3 coding DNA: TGCAGCGTTGTGGGGACAGGGGGGTGGAACACTGAAGCTTTCTTT. Translated, it gives CSVVGTGGWNTEAFF. Based on the CDR3 plus reference TRBV29-1 and TRBJ1-1, the full variable domain is SAVISQKPSRDICQRGTSLTIQCQVDSQVTMMFWYRQQPGQSLTLIATANQGSEATYESGFVIDKFPISRPNLTFSTLTVSNMSPEDSSIYLCSVVGTGGWNTEAFFGQGTRLTVV.

This clonotype was observed many times. The chain employs TRBV10-3 and TRBJ1-1; D is uncertain. From germline, CDR1 is ENHRY and CDR2 SYGVKD. This CDR3 region has 14 residues. V was pared by 2 bases and J by 1 base, with 8 bases between. This CDR3 reads CAISEGSKNTEAFF. CDR3 coding DNA: TGTGCCATCAGTGAGGGCAGCAAGAACACTGAAGCTTTCTTT.

The chain recombines TRBV28 with TRBJ1-5, with a weak D call TRBD1 (6 bases). Trimming pared 10 bases from V and 6 bases from J, leaving 22 bases between. This CDR3 region has 15 residues. CDR1 and CDR2 from the germline V gene are MDHEN and SYDVKM. As DNA, the CDR3 is TGTGCCATCACCGACCGACAGGTGGTGGGTCAGCCCCAGCATTTT. Residues: CAITDRQVVGQPQHF.

This clonotype was observed many times. The chain couples TRBV12-3 or TRBV12-4 to TRBJ2-6; 8 bases are a match to TRBD1. Trimming took 3 bases from V and 4 from J; bases not matched to a gene: 11. This CDR3 comprises 18 residues. This CDR3 reads CASSFAPGGAFGANVLTF. CDR3 bases: TGTGCCAGCAGTTTTGCCCCAGGGGGCGCATTCGGGGCCAACGTCCTGACTTTC.

This clonotype was counted ten times or more. The chain couples TRBV7-3 to TRBJ2-6; 9 nucleotides agree with TRBD1. The length of the CDR3 is 19 residues. Trimming at V came to 4 bases and at J to 3 bases, leaving 13 bases not matched to a gene. The germline CDR1 and CDR2 sequences are SGHTA and FQGTGA. CDR3 amino acids: CASSYRTGDPGGGANVLTF. In DNA form, the CDR3 reads TGTGCCAGCAGCTACCGGACAGGGGATCCTGGCGGTGGGGCCAACGTCCTGACTTTC. The full variable domain, completed using reference TRBV7-3 and TRBJ2-6, is GAGVSQTPSNKVTEKGKYVELRCDPISGHTALYWYRQSLGQGPEFLIYFQGTGAADDSGLPNDRFFAVRPEGSVSTLKIQRTERGDSAVYLCASSYRTGDPGGGANVLTFGAGSRLTVL.

Ten or more counts support this clonotype. The rearrangement links TRBV11-3 to TRBJ2-7, with D hard to call. There are 13 residues in the CDR3. The V and J ends lost 5 bases and 1 base respectively, with 9 bases between them. Germline CDR1 is SGHNT and CDR2 is YENEEA. The CDR3 reads CASSLSASYEQYF. CDR3 bases: TGTGCCAGCAGCCTCTCAGCGTCCTACGAGCAGTACTTC.

This clonotype was seen ten or more times. The chain combines TRBV5-1 with TRBJ2-6; D is perhaps TRBD1 or TRBD2 (5 bases each). The CDR3 runs to 16 residues. CDR1 SGHRS and CDR2 YFSETQ come from the germline V gene. V was cut by 2 bases and J by 3 bases, with 12 bases left in between. In DNA, the CDR3 is TGCGCCAGCAGCTTCAACCAGGGACGTGGGGCCAACGTCCTGACTTTC. It encodes CASSFNQGRGANVLTF.

This clonotype was counted many times. The V call is TRBV12-5, the J call TRBJ1-2; TRBD1 matches 11 bases. This CDR3 is 14 amino acids long. From germline, CDR1 is LGHNT and CDR2 FRNRAP. V dropped 5 bases and J dropped 8; count of bases not matched to a gene: 7. The CDR3 bases are TGTGCTAGTGGTCTGGACAGGGGGCATCGCGGCTACACCTTC. Translating gives CASGLDRGHRGYTF.

This clonotype was observed a few times. The V gene is TRBV30, the J gene TRBJ2-1, with a tentative D call TRBD2 (5 bases). The CDR3 length is 13 residues. V was cut by 0 bases and J by 8 bases, with 11 bases left in between. Germline V gene sequence: CDR1 GTSNPN, CDR2 SVGIG (reference sequence). The CDR3: CAWSVRIGDEQFF. In DNA form, the CDR3 reads TGTGCCTGGAGTGTAAGGATCGGGGATGAGCAGTTCTTC. Based on the CDR3 plus reference TRBV30 and TRBJ2-1, the full variable domain is SQTIHQWPATLVQPVGSPLSLECTVEGTSNPNLYWYRQAAGRGLQLLFYSVGIGQISSEVPQNLSASRPQDRQFILSSKKLLLSDSGFYLCAWSVRIGDEQFFGPGTRLTVL.

This clonotype was counted at least ten times. The CDR3: CASSLGTGIGIYGYTF. CDR3 sequence (DNA): TGTGCCAGCAGCTTGGGTACAGGGATCGGTATCTATGGCTACACCTTC. The V gene is TRBV5-5, the J gene TRBJ1-2; perhaps TRBD1 as D (6 bases). Trimming shortened V by 0 bases and J by 4 bases, and 16 bases separated the two germline ends. CDR1 and CDR2 from the germline V gene are SGHKS and YYEKEE (reference sequence). The CDR3 runs 16 residues.

This clonotype was observed many times. The V and J genes are TRBV11-2 and TRBJ2-3, with 11 bases lining up with TRBD2. Germline V CDR1 and CDR2: SGHAT, FQNNGV. The CDR3 extends over 15 amino acids. With V trimmed by 5 bases and J by 2 bases, 3 bases remained unmatched. DNA of the CDR3: TGTGCCAGCAGCATTAGCGGGGGGGCCACAGATACGCAGTATTTT. Protein: CASSISGGATDTQYF. Complete variable domain (other parts from reference TRBV11-2 and TRBJ2-3): EAGVAQSPRYKIIEKRQSVAFWCNPISGHATLYWYQQILGQGPKLLIQFQNNGVVDDSQLPKDRFSAERLKGVDSTLKIQPAKLEDSAVYLCASSISGGATDTQYFGPGTRLTVL.

In this sample, this clonotype turned up many times. The J gene is TRBJ2-5, the V gene TRBV28; tentative D call: TRBD2 (6 bases). CDR1 and CDR2 (germline): MDHEN, SYDVKM. Trimming stripped 4 bases from V and 2 bases from J, with 14 bases between. This CDR3 comprises 15 residues. CDR3 sequence (DNA): TGTGCCAGCAGTTACCCCCCTAGCGCTCAAGAGACCCAGTACTTC. Amino acid sequence: CASSYPPSAQETQYF.

Many counts were recorded for this clonotype. The chain uses TRBV20-1 and TRBJ2-1, with 8 bases lining up with TRBD1. J lost 4 bases, V lost 1 base, and 18 bases had no gene match. The germline V gene encodes CDR1 DFQATT and CDR2 SNEGSKA (reference sequence). The CDR3 extends over 19 amino acids. CDR3 sequence reads: CSARVSRPGGSLRYNEQFF. CDR3 nucleotide sequence: TGCAGTGCTAGAGTTAGCAGACCAGGGGGCTCCTTAAGATACAATGAGCAGTTCTTC.

This clonotype was seen repeatedly, ten times or more. The V and J genes are TRBV4-3 and TRBJ1-2; D not certain. This CDR3 contains 13 residues. Trimming shortened V by 0 bases and J by 4 bases, and 6 bases separated the two germline ends. The germline CDR1 and CDR2 sequences are LGHNA and YSLEER. The CDR3: CASSQEPRYGYTF. In DNA, the CDR3 is TGCGCCAGCAGCCAAGAACCCCGCTATGGCTACACCTTC.

This clonotype was picked up many times. The chain links TRBV7-9 to TRBJ1-2, with D uncertain. The CDR3 has 14 residues. Germline values: CDR1 SEHNR, CDR2 FQNEAQ (reference sequence). Trimming took 1 base from V and 6 from J, leaving 12 bases between them. The CDR3 protein is CASSLGSGPHGYTF. In DNA, the CDR3 is TGTGCCAGCAGCTTAGGTTCGGGCCCACATGGCTACACCTTC.

V usage is TRBV5-5 and J usage is TRBJ2-3; no clear D gene. Trimming left V 6 bases short and J 4 bases short, with 15 bases between. This CDR3 contains 14 residues. The germline CDR1 and CDR2 sequences are SGHKS and YYEKEE (reference sequence). CDR3 sequence: CASTLDGRADTQYF. The CDR3 DNA follows: TGTGCCAGCACCCTGGACGGAAGGGCAGATACGCAGTATTTT.

This clonotype occurred a few times. The rearrangement links TRBV20-1 to TRBJ2-7; weak D call: TRBD2 (5 bases). This CDR3 contains 16 residues. V lost 0 bases and J lost 9, with 24 bases in between. In germline, CDR1 is DFQATT, CDR2 SNEGSKA (reference sequence). The CDR3 DNA sequence: TGCAGTGCTAGAGATCCGGTCGGAGGTGGTGTCAACGGGCAGTACTTC. Its protein product is CSARDPVGGGVNGQYF.

This clonotype has at least ten counts. This rearrangement joins TRBV29-1 to TRBJ2-3; D unclear. V was shortened by 7 bases and J by 0 bases, with 17 bases between the two germline ends. Germline CDR1 SQVTM, CDR2 ANQGSEA. The CDR3 covers 15 residues. The CDR3 coding sequence is TGCAGCGCCCTGCCGACAAGGGCTAGCACAGATACGCAGTATTTT. The encoded protein is CSALPTRASTDTQYF.

This clonotype was observed a handful of times. The gene calls are TRBV28 and TRBJ2-3; 7 bases fit TRBD2. Germline CDR1 and CDR2: MDHEN and SYDVKM. This CDR3 has 16 residues. V was clipped by 8 bases and J by 7 bases; unmatched bases: 18. CDR3 loop: CASAVNGLVLGNTQYF. In DNA, the CDR3 is TGTGCCAGCGCCGTAAACGGACTAGTTCTTGGAAATACGCAGTATTTT.

This clonotype was seen at least ten times. The chain carries TRBV11-1 and TRBJ2-7; D possibly corresponds to TRBD2 (5 bases). The CDR3 sequence is 13 residues long. V was pared by 5 bases and J by 2 bases, with 10 bases between. The germline V gene has CDR1 SGHAT and CDR2 FQDESV (reference sequence). CDR3 nucleotide sequence: TGTGCCAGCAGCCGGACGGGGACCTACGAGCAGTACTTC. It codes for CASSRTGTYEQYF.

Ten or more counts support this clonotype. The V call is TRBV7-2, the J call TRBJ2-1, with 10 bases matching TRBD2. CDR1 SGHTA and CDR2 FQGNSA come from the germline V gene. J was trimmed by 5 bases and V by 3 bases; bases with no gene match: 4. The CDR3 has 15 amino acids. The CDR3, as DNA: TGTGCCAGCAGCTTTACTAGCGGGGTGAACAATGAGCAGTTCTTC. It translates to CASSFTSGVNNEQFF.

The table lists this clonotype with a few counts. The chain carries TRBV3-1 and TRBJ2-2, with D tentatively TRBD2 (6 bases). The CDR3 has 17 residues. V lost 1 base and J lost 4, with 16 bases in between. Germline assignment: CDR1 LGHDT and CDR2 YNNKEL (reference sequence). The CDR3: CASSQAGVLIRTGELFF. CDR3 nucleotides: TGTGCCAGCAGCCAAGCGGGGGTCCTTATACGCACCGGGGAGCTGTTTTTT.

This clonotype has more than one count but fewer than ten. CDR3 in DNA: TGTGCCAGCAGTTCCCCAGAACCGAACACTGAAGCTTTCTTT. It translates to CASSSPEPNTEAFF. The chain combines TRBV6-6 with TRBJ1-1; D uncertain. Trimming took 4 bases from V and 1 from J, leaving 10 bases between them. Per germline, CDR1 MNHNY and CDR2 SVGAGI (reference sequence). There are 14 residues in the CDR3.

There are many counts of this clonotype. This chain links TRBV6-6 with TRBJ1-6; D is unclear. Germline V gene data show CDR1 as MNHNY and CDR2 as SVGAGI (reference sequence). V was clipped by 6 bases and J by 7 bases, with 4 bases between them. The CDR3 totals 11 residues. CDR3 DNA sequence: TGTGCCAGCAGCTCGAATTCACCCCTCCACTTT. Translation gives CASSSNSPLHF.